What follows are 12 T cell receptor beta chains derived from one specimen sequenced in a study of CD8 T cells in Susac syndrome. When the RNA was reverse transcribed, random hexamers were used with an input of roughly 0.45 to 1 ug. A single record per CDR3 protein comes from TCRdb applying MiXCR to the immunoSEQ multiplex PCR reads. The sample carries 200,000 or so distinct CDR3 sequences, about 95% recorded once. Sequences were obtained from CD4+ T cells from PBMCs. These receptors came from a human donor with multiple sclerosis.

This clonotype occurred once. The chain recombines TRBV7-9 with TRBJ1-1; D perhaps matches TRBD1 (6 bases). CDR1 and CDR2 from the germline V gene are SEHNR and FQNEAQ (reference sequence). Trimming removed 3 bases from V and 7 bases from J, with 15 bases in between. The CDR3 spans 14 residues. Here the CDR3 DNA reads TGTGCCAGCAGCTTCCTGGGCTGGACAGATGAAGCTTTCTTT. Translating gives CASSFLGWTDEAFF.

This clonotype was seen once. The J gene is TRBJ1-5, the V gene TRBV30, with D unclear. Trimming took 5 bases from V and 0 from J, leaving 8 bases between them. Germline V CDR1 and CDR2: GTSNPN, SVGIG (reference sequence). The CDR3 length is 13 residues. The chain's CDR3 is CAWAEDSNQPQHF. The CDR3 DNA is TGTGCCTGGGCTGAGGATAGCAATCAGCCCCAGCATTTT.

The chain has TRBV4-1 and TRBJ2-7; the D gene is possibly TRBD2 (6 bases). The CDR3 totals 16 residues. Germline CDR1 and CDR2: MGHRA and YSYEKL. V was clipped by 5 bases and J by 3 bases, with 20 bases between them. The CDR3 DNA follows: TGCGCCAGCAGCGATTTGGGTGGCGGGGCCTACTACGAGCAGTACTTC. Translating gives CASSDLGGGAYYEQYF.

The J gene is TRBJ2-1, the V gene TRBV5-1; D call uncertain. CDR3 length: 13 amino acids. Germline V lookup: CDR1 SGHRS, CDR2 YFSETQ. Trimming shortened V by 0 bases and J by 10 bases, and 11 bases separated the two germline ends. CDR3: CASSLAVRGEQFF. In nucleotides, the CDR3 is TGCGCCAGCAGCTTGGCCGTTCGTGGGGAGCAGTTCTTC.

The chain has TRBV20-1 and TRBJ2-5, with 11 bases that match TRBD2. Germline V CDR1 and CDR2: DFQATT, SNEGSKA (reference sequence). The CDR3 runs 16 residues. V was clipped by 5 bases and J by 2 bases; unmatched bases: 10. CDR3 residues: CSAERTSGRRQETQYF. The CDR3 region has the DNA TGCAGTGCTGAGCGCACTAGCGGGAGACGTCAAGAGACCCAGTACTTC.

The V gene is TRBV29-1, the J gene TRBJ1-2; D remains unclear. The CDR3 contains 12 residues. V lost 2 bases and J 7 bases, leaving 11 bases between the germline ends. The germline V gene encodes CDR1 SQVTM and CDR2 ANQGSEA. The CDR3 protein is CSVEQAGFGYTF. The CDR3, as DNA: TGCAGCGTTGAACAAGCCGGATTTGGCTACACCTTC.

The chain employs TRBV29-1 and TRBJ2-5; D gene unclear. The germline CDR1 and CDR2 sequences are SQVTM and ANQGSEA. CDR3 length: 12 residues. Trimming took off 2 bases at V and 4 bases at J, with 8 bases between the two ends. CDR3 in DNA: TGCAGCGTTGAACTTGGACGAGAGACCCAGTACTTC. Protein sequence: CSVELGRETQYF. Looking up the rest from reference TRBV29-1 and TRBJ2-5 gives the full variable domain: SAVISQKPSRDICQRGTSLTIQCQVDSQVTMMFWYRQQPGQSLTLIATANQGSEATYESGFVIDKFPISRPNLTFSTLTVSNMSPEDSSIYLCSVELGRETQYFGPGTRLLVL.

The chain recombines TRBV19 with TRBJ1-5; D is undetermined. V dropped 9 bases and J dropped 7 bases, with 25 bases sitting between them. The CDR3 has 16 residues. Germline V gene sequence: CDR1 LNHDA, CDR2 SQIVND (reference sequence). CDR3 amino acids: CASSMGISGSTQPQHF. CDR3 nucleotide sequence: TGTGCCAGCTCTATGGGGATTTCCGGGTCCACCCAGCCCCAGCATTTT.

The chain has TRBV14 and TRBJ1-2; D unresolved. V was shortened by 1 base and J by 4 bases, with 7 bases between the two germline ends. This CDR3 is 13 amino acids long. Germline V gene data show CDR1 as SGHDN and CDR2 as FVKESK. CDR3 nucleotide sequence: TGTGCCAGCAGCCAAGGGCAAGTCTATGGCTACACCTTC. Translated: CASSQGQVYGYTF.

This clonotype was found once. V usage is TRBV12-3 or TRBV12-4 and J usage is TRBJ1-1; D possibly corresponds to TRBD1 (6 bases). CDR3 length: 14 residues. V was clipped by 3 bases and J by 4 bases, with 12 bases between them. CDR3 coding DNA: TGTGCCAGCAGTTTCCGTCGAGGGGGCACTGAAGCTTTCTTT. Translation gives CASSFRRGGTEAFF.

This sequence joins TRBV29-1 and TRBJ1-3; D ambiguous. V was shortened by 4 bases and J by 0 bases, with 7 bases between the two germline ends. The CDR3 is 13 residues long. Germline values: CDR1 SQVTM, CDR2 ANQGSEA. The CDR3 sequence: CSVGESSGNTIYF. The DNA for the CDR3 is TGCAGCGTTGGAGAGAGCTCTGGAAACACCATATATTTT.

The chain couples TRBV5-1 to TRBJ1-3; no reliable D call. The CDR3 is made up of 15 amino acids. The V and J ends lost 3 bases and 0 bases respectively, with 10 bases between them. Germline CDR1 and CDR2: SGHRS and YFSETQ. The DNA of the CDR3 is TGCGCCAGCAGCTCGGACGGTTCCTCTGGAAACACCATATATTTT. This translates into CASSSDGSSGNTIYF.